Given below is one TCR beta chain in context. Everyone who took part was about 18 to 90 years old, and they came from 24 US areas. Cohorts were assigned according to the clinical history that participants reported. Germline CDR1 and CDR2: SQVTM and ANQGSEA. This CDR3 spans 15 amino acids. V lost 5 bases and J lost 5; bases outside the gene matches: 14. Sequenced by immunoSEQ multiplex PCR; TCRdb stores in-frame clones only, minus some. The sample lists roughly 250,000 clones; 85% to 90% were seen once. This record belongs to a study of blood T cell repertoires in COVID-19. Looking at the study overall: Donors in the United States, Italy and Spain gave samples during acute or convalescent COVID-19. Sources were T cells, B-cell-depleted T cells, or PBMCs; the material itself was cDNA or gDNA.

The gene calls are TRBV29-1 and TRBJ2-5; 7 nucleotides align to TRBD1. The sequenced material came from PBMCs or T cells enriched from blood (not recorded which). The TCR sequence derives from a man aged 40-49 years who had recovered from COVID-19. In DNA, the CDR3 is TGCAGCGTTATCAAAACAGGGGTTGCGATGGAGACCCAGTACTTC. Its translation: CSVIKTGVAMETQYF.